Following are 5 T cell receptor beta chains from one sample sequenced in a study of naive and memory T cell subsets. Two oligonucleotides, mixed equimolar, formed the beta constant-region primer covering TRBC1 and TRBC2. Four rounds of PCR amplified the ligated cDNA using nested alpha and beta constant-region primers plus SP2. MiXCR, run by TCRdb on the UMI-ligation and nested PCR reads, gives a single entry per CDR3 protein. This table has approximately 150,000 distinct CDR3 sequences, 22% appearing once. Overall study results and limits: Naive repertoires, especially CD8, held a few larger clonotypes, possibly memory cells re-expressing CD45RA.

Which antigens these TCRs recognize remains unknown. Sequencing was performed on naive CD4+ T cells from blood. These TCRs come from a human donor in good health.

This clonotype was observed a few times. The chain couples TRBV12-3 or TRBV12-4 to TRBJ1-5; D ambiguous. Between the trimmed V and J ends, which lost 6 bases and 0 bases, there was a span of 12 bases. This CDR3 has 15 residues. The CDR3 region has the DNA TGTGCCAGCAGACGACTCGGGAGTAGCAATCAGCCCCAGCATTTT. The encoded protein is CASRRLGSSNQPQHF.

This clonotype came up a few times. The chain uses TRBV6-1 and TRBJ2-3; D possibly matches TRBD1 or TRBD2 (5 bases each). The germline gives CDR1 MNHNS, CDR2 SASEGT. The CDR3 has 14 amino acids. Trimming stripped 3 bases from V and 0 bases from J, with 7 bases between. CDR3 in amino acids: CASSEGPSTDTQYF. The CDR3, as DNA: TGTGCCAGCAGTGAGGGACCTAGCACAGATACGCAGTATTTT.

This clonotype was recorded at least ten times. This chain joins TRBV28 and TRBJ2-3; 7 nucleotides align to TRBD1. The CDR3 extends over 15 amino acids. Per germline, CDR1 MDHEN and CDR2 SYDVKM. After removal of 4 bases from V and 4 bases from J, the junction contained 8 bases not matched to a gene. The DNA of the CDR3 is TGTGCCAGCAGTTCGCCACAGGGGCTTGCAGATACGCAGTATTTT. It is translated as CASSSPQGLADTQYF.

Only one count was recorded for this clonotype. The rearrangement uses TRBV20-1 and TRBJ2-2, with 8 bases identical to TRBD1. This CDR3 comprises 15 residues. Losses at the gene ends were 5 bases for V and 1 base for J; bases not matched to a gene: 6. From germline, CDR1 is DFQATT and CDR2 SNEGSKA (reference sequence). DNA of the CDR3: TGCAGTGCTCGACGGGACAGGAGGAACACCGGGGAGCTGTTTTTT. Translation gives CSARRDRRNTGELFF.

This chain joins TRBV7-2 and TRBJ1-3; TRBD1 agrees at 8 bases. Germline CDR1 SGHTA, CDR2 FQGNSA. This CDR3 is 15 amino acids long. J gave up 5 bases and V 5 bases, and 8 bases lay outside the gene matches. The CDR3 nucleotides are TGTGCCAGCAGCCCCCGGACAGGGATGCGAAACACCATATATTTT. Translating it yields CASSPRTGMRNTIYF.